Each of the 20 T cell receptor beta chains below was sequenced from the same sample in a study of T cells in Graves' hyperthyroidism and ophthalmopathy. Amplification yielded TCR beta CDR3 regions, with RNA transcripts as the source. HTBI primers were the set used in a first-round RT-PCR of the TCR CDR3. Using its own MiXCR run on the multiplex PCR reads, TCRdb lists one record per CDR3 protein. The table has about 360,000 distinct CDR3 sequences, less than 15% seen once. Material for sequencing was blood. The receptors shown here come from a woman aged 18-30 years with Graves' hyperthyroidism.

In its sample, this clonotype was seen many times. The V call is TRBV5-6, the J call TRBJ2-2, with 11 bases identical to TRBD1. V was pared by 4 bases and J by 4 bases, with 6 bases of the junction left unmatched. In germline, CDR1 is SGHDT, CDR2 YYEEEE. The CDR3 length is 16 residues. The CDR3 is CASSGAGQGVTGELFF. Written as DNA, the CDR3 is TGTGCCAGCAGCGGCGCGGGACAGGGGGTCACCGGGGAGCTGTTTTTT.

This clonotype was detected ten times or more. The chain carries TRBV13 and TRBJ2-7; possible D gene TRBD2, 6 bases. V shed 5 bases and J shed 0 bases, with 17 bases lying between them. The CDR3 is made up of 16 amino acids. From germline, CDR1 is PRHDT and CDR2 FYEKMQ (reference sequence). CDR3 DNA: TGTGCCAGCAGCCCCCCTGGACTATCCGGCTCCTACGAGCAGTACTTC. It translates to CASSPPGLSGSYEQYF. Combining the CDR3 with reference TRBV13 and TRBJ2-7 gives the whole variable domain AAGVIQSPRHLIKEKRETATLKCYPIPRHDTVYWYQQGPGQDPQFLISFYEKMQSDKGSIPDRFSAQQFSDYHSELNMSSLELGDSALYFCASSPPGLSGSYEQYFGPGTRLTVT.

This clonotype was counted many times. V usage is TRBV28 and J usage is TRBJ1-3, with D hard to call. The CDR3 extends over 16 amino acids. CDR1 and CDR2 (germline): MDHEN, SYDVKM. Trimming shortened V by 1 base and J by 0 bases, and 10 bases separated the two germline ends. The CDR3 loop is CASSLFTRRSGNTIYF. CDR3 coding DNA: TGTGCCAGCAGTTTATTCACCAGACGCTCTGGAAACACCATATATTTT.

CDR3 nucleotide sequence: TGTGCCAGCAGCATTGGACAGAGCACTGAAGCTTTCTTT. Its translation: CASSIGQSTEAFF. The chain has TRBV5-6 and TRBJ1-1, with D possibly being TRBD1 (6 bases). The germline V gene has CDR1 SGHDT and CDR2 YYEEEE. The ends were cut back, 4 bases at V and 4 bases at J, with 11 bases in the middle. This CDR3 contains 13 residues.

In its sample, this clonotype was seen many times. This chain joins TRBV18 and TRBJ2-1; 12 bases are a match to TRBD2. Germline trimming cut 8 bases from V and 3 bases from J; bases unmatched to any gene: 5. The CDR3 has 15 amino acids. CDR1 KGHSH and CDR2 LQKENI come from the germline V gene. The CDR3 nucleotides read TGTGCCAGCAGCCCGGGACTAGCGGGCTACAATGAGCAGTTCTTC. This sequence encodes CASSPGLAGYNEQFF.

The chain recombines TRBV29-1 with TRBJ2-7; D could derive from TRBD1 or TRBD2 (5 bases each). This CDR3 region has 14 residues. Germline loops: CDR1 SQVTM, CDR2 ANQGSEA. Deletions cut 4 bases from V and 4 bases from J, with 17 bases between. The CDR3 here is CSVGILTGRYEQYF. CDR3 in DNA: TGCAGCGTTGGTATACTCACGGGGCGATACGAGCAGTACTTC.

The V gene is TRBV6-2 or TRBV6-3, the J gene TRBJ2-2; D unresolved. CDR1 and CDR2 from the germline V gene are MNHEY and SVGEGT. V lost 7 bases and J lost 5, with 17 bases in between. The CDR3 is 15 residues long. The CDR3 region has the DNA TGTGCCAGCACGAGGTGGGCCTGGGGAACCGGGGAGCTGTTTTTT. Residues: CASTRWAWGTGELFF.

This clonotype was observed at least ten times. V is TRBV3-1 and J is TRBJ2-5; D is possibly TRBD1 (5 bases). Germline V CDR1 and CDR2: LGHDT, YNNKEL (reference sequence). This CDR3 is 14 amino acids long. V lost 0 bases and J lost 7, with 12 bases in between. The CDR3 DNA sequence: TGTGCCAGCAGCCAAGATGGTAATCAGGGGACCCAGTACTTC. Translation: CASSQDGNQGTQYF.

This clonotype was detected only a few times. The chain links TRBV5-1 to TRBJ2-2; 9 bases agree with TRBD1. The CDR3 contains 16 residues. CDR1 and CDR2 from the germline V gene are SGHRS and YFSETQ. Trimming took 3 bases from V and 4 from J; bases not matched to a gene: 7. The CDR3 sequence is CASSWMGQGSTGELFF. In DNA form, the CDR3 reads TGCGCCAGCAGCTGGATGGGACAGGGAAGCACCGGGGAGCTGTTTTTT. Complete variable domain (other parts from reference TRBV5-1 and TRBJ2-2): KAGVTQTPRYLIKTRGQQVTLSCSPISGHRSVSWYQQTPGQGLQFLFEYFSETQRNKGNFPGRFSGRQFSNSRSEMNVSTLELGDSALYLCASSWMGQGSTGELFFGEGSRLTVL.

This clonotype was counted between two and nine times. The chain employs TRBV28 and TRBJ1-3; TRBD1 agrees at 8 bases. Trimming removed 4 bases from V and 3 bases from J; junction bases left unmatched: 8. This CDR3 has 16 amino acids. Germline V gene lookup returns CDR1 MDHEN and CDR2 SYDVKM. The CDR3: CASSSSLDRVGNTIYF. CDR3 coding DNA: TGTGCCAGCAGTTCCTCTCTGGACAGGGTTGGAAACACCATATATTTT.

This clonotype was detected many times. The chain employs TRBV28 and TRBJ1-3, with a weak D call TRBD1 (5 bases). V was pared by 5 bases and J by 0 bases, with 11 bases between. Germline assignment: CDR1 MDHEN and CDR2 SYDVKM. This CDR3 contains 15 residues. The CDR3 DNA sequence: TGTGCCAGCAGTAGTGGAGACAGCTCTGGAAACACCATATATTTT. It codes for CASSSGDSSGNTIYF.

This clonotype has at least ten counts. The chain combines TRBV12-3 or TRBV12-4 with TRBJ1-2; tentatively, D is TRBD1 (6 bases). V shed 4 bases and J shed 4 bases, with 13 bases lying between them. CDR3 length: 14 residues. The CDR3 protein is CASSSGDRIYGYTF. Here the CDR3 DNA reads TGTGCCAGCAGTTCCGGAGACAGGATCTATGGCTACACCTTC.

This clonotype was picked up many times. This sequence joins TRBV7-9 and TRBJ1-1; no clear D. The V end lost 1 base, the J end lost 3 bases, and 9 bases lay between the germline ends. CDR3 length equals 14 residues. In germline, CDR1 is SEHNR, CDR2 FQNEAQ (reference sequence). The DNA of the CDR3 is TGTGCCAGCAGCTTAGGGGGTGCGGACACTGAAGCTTTCTTT. Its protein product is CASSLGGADTEAFF.

This clonotype has ten or more counts. This rearrangement joins TRBV20-1 to TRBJ2-7; D remains ambiguous. From germline, CDR1 is DFQATT and CDR2 SNEGSKA (reference sequence). The V end was cut by 6 bases, the J end by 7 bases, with 13 bases between. The CDR3 is 11 amino acids. DNA of the CDR3: TGCAGTGCCCTCCGGCCTGAAGAGCAGTACTTC. This encodes CSALRPEEQYF.

For this clonotype: A much larger clone sits a single nucleotide away, making a read error possible. The chain links TRBV29-1 to TRBJ2-1, with TRBD1 identical over 11 bases. This CDR3 has 14 residues. Germline lookup yields CDR1 SQVTM and CDR2 ANQGSEA. V dropped 0 bases and J dropped 10; count of bases not matched to a gene: 5. The CDR3 sequence: CSVEEGQGGDEQFF. For the CDR3, the DNA is TGCAGCGTTGAAGAGGGACAGGGGGGGGACGAGCAGTTCTTC.

The rearrangement joins TRBV4-2 to TRBJ2-5; 12 bases map to TRBD1. CDR3 size: 19 residues. Trimming at V came to 4 bases and at J to 4 bases, leaving 16 bases not matched to a gene. CDR1 LGHNA and CDR2 YNFKEQ come from the germline V gene. In nucleotides, the CDR3 is TGTGCCAGCAGCCCTCTAATGGGACAGGGGGCCGGAGAGGGAGAGACCCAGTACTTC. Protein: CASSPLMGQGAGEGETQYF.

This clonotype was recorded at least ten times. V gene TRBV7-9 combines with J gene TRBJ1-2, with D possibly TRBD1 on 5 matching bases. Germline loops: CDR1 SEHNR, CDR2 FQNEAQ (reference sequence). V was trimmed by 1 base and J by 4 bases, leaving 19 bases between them. The CDR3 has 17 amino acids. CDR3 protein: CASSLVSGLKRGYGYTF. As DNA, the CDR3 is TGTGCCAGCAGCTTAGTATCGGGGCTAAAGAGGGGCTATGGCTACACCTTC.

In its sample, this clonotype was seen many times. V is TRBV2 and J is TRBJ2-7; perhaps D is TRBD1 or TRBD2 (5 bases each). The CDR3 has 13 residues. Germline CDR1 reads SNHLY; CDR2 reads FYNNEI. Trimming shortened V by 2 bases and J by 5 bases, and 10 bases separated the two germline ends. CDR3 nucleotides: TGTGCCAGCAGTGAATGGGACCTCAACGAGCAGTACTTC. Protein sequence: CASSEWDLNEQYF.

Details on this clonotype: The junction departs from germline at one end; a sequencing error may be responsible. This sequence joins TRBV2 and TRBJ1-1; D possibly corresponds to TRBD1 (6 bases). Germline V CDR1 and CDR2: SNHLY, FYNNEI. This CDR3 is built from 15 residues. In DNA form, the CDR3 reads TGTGCCAGCGGTGATGGCGGGGGGCGGTCCACTGAAGCTTTCTTT. This sequence encodes CASGDGGGRSTEAFF.

A few counts support this clonotype. V is TRBV5-6 and J is TRBJ1-1; the D gene is possibly TRBD1 (5 bases). Trimming removed 4 bases from V and 7 bases from J, with 11 bases in between. CDR1 is SGHDT, CDR2 YYEEEE, per germline. The CDR3 runs to 12 residues. The DNA for the CDR3 is TGTGCCAGCAGCCCTGGGGGGGGTGAAGCTTTCTTT. The encoded protein is CASSPGGGEAFF.